This paragraph covers one T cell receptor beta chain sequence. Its antigen is unknown. Germline V gives CDR1 SGHDN, CDR2 FVKESK. The V gene end was trimmed by 2 bases and the J gene end by 5 bases; junction bases not matched to a gene: 12. The length of the CDR3 is 17 residues. The sample belongs to a study of beta chain features in type 1 diabetes. General observations from the study: Moderately but significantly shorter TCRB CDR3s were found in Type 1 diabetes patients in all four CD4+ subsets.

Of the isolated RNA, all was reverse transcribed, and so the sequenced material was expressed TCRB transcripts. Generated by immunoSEQ multiplex PCR, the TCRdb table keeps only in-frame clones and is missing some. The table includes under 800,000 clones, around 16% detected once. The authors sorted CD4+ naive, central memory, regulatory and stem cell-like memory cells via CD45RO/CCR7/CD25/CD127/CD95/CD27. The specimen sequenced was naive CD4+ T cells from blood. This chain links TRBV14 with TRBJ1-1; 9 nucleotides agree with TRBD1. The receptor's source is a man aged 18-30 years in good health. The CDR3 spells CASSQHSGTGFVTEAFF. CDR3 nucleotides: TGTGCCAGCAGCCAACACTCCGGGACAGGGTTTGTGACTGAAGCTTTCTTT.